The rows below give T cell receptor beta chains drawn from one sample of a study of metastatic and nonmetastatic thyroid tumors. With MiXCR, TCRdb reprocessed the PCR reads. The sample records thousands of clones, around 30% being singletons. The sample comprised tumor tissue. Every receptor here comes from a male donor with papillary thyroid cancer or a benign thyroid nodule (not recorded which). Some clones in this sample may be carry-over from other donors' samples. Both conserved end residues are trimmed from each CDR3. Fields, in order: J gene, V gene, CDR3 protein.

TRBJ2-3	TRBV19	ASSIQGELSDTQY
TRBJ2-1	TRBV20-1	SASRPGLGNNEQF
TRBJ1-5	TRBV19	ASSIGYRDSNQPQH
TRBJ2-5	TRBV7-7	ASSLAGSGQETQY
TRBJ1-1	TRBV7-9	ASSLARGGRTEAF
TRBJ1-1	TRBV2	ASSGQGGSEAF
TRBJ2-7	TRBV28	ASSSSPQGSEQY
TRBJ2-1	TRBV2	ASKREGPYNEQF
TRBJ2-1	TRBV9	ASSWGLAGYNEQF
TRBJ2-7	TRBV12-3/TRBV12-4	ASGGRGSFSSYEQY
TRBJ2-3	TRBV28	ASSFYSTDTQY
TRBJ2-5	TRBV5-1	ASSPDRVQETQY
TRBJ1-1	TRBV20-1	SAGGQGSSEAF
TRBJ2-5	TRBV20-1	SAITGTSIEETQY
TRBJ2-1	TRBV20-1	SARDLSGNEQF
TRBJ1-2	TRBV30	AGTVTVAYGYT
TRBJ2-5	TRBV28	ASGMGQETQY
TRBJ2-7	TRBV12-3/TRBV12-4	ASSFDGDSYYEQY
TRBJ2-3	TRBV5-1	ASSSGTNADTQY
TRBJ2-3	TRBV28	ASPPGTLGTLGTDTQY
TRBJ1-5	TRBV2	ASSDGQGAYQPQH
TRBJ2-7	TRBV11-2	ASSLGQRSSYEQY
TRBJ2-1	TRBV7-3	ASSLIPGENEQF
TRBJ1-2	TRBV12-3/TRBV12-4	ASSSGGT
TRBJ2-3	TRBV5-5	ASRQDLPTDTQY
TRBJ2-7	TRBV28	ASRGLGRIVEQY
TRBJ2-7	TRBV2	ASRLGPYEQY